This paragraph covers one T cell receptor beta chain sequence. Its antigen is unidentified. This CDR3 region has 15 residues. Germline values: CDR1 MNHNY, CDR2 SVGAGI (reference sequence). V shed 8 bases and J 0 bases; nucleotides not matched to a gene: 6. The data belong to a study of shared clonotypes between healthy human individuals. Regarding the study as a whole: Sampling used blood alone; tissue repertoires probably differ.

Here immunoSEQ multiplex PCR was the method, and the copy in TCRdb shows in-frame clones only, minus some. The table includes about 2.3 million clones, 85% to 95% detected once. Source material: naive CD4+ T cells from PBMCs. Subset denoted: CD45RA+ positively selected. The gene calls are TRBV6-6 and TRBJ2-2; TRBD1 matches 7 bases. This clonotype originated in a man younger than 35 in good health. Some clones in this sample may be carry-over from other donors' samples. Here the CDR3 DNA reads TGTGCCAGCTTTGTGACAGGGACGAACACCGGGGAGCTGTTTTTT. Translated: CASFVTGTNTGELFF.